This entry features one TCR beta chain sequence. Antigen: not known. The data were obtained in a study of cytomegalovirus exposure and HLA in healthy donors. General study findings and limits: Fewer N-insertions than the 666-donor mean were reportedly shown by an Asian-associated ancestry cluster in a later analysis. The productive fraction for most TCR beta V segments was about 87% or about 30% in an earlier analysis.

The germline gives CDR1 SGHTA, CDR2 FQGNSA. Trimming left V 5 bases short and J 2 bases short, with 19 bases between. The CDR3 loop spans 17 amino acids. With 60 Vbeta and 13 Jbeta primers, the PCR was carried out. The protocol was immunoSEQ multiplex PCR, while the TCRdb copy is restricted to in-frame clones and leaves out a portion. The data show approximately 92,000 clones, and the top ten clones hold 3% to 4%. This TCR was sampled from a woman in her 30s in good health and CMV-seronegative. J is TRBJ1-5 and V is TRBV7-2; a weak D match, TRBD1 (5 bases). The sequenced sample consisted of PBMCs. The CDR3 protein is CASSPYLGGVRNQPQHF. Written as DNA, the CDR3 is TGTGCCAGCAGCCCTTACTTGGGGGGAGTTCGCAATCAGCCCCAGCATTTT.